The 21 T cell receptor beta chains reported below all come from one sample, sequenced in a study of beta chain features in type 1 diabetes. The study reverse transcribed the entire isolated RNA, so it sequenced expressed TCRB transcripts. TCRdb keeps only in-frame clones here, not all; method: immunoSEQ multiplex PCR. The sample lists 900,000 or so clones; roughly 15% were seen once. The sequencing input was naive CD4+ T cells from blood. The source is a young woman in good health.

CDR3 residues: CASSAYTGSGANVLTF. Written as DNA, the CDR3 is TGCGCCAGCAGCGCCTATACAGGGTCTGGGGCCAACGTCCTGACTTTC. V and J are TRBV5-1 and TRBJ2-6; TRBD1 is a possible D gene (6 bases). The CDR3 extends over 16 amino acids. From germline, CDR1 is SGHRS and CDR2 YFSETQ. Trimming took off 4 bases at V and 1 base at J, with 12 bases between the two ends.

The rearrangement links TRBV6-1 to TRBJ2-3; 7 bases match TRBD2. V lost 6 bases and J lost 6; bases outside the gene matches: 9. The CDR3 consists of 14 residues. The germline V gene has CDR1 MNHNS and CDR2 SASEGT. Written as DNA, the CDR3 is TGTGCCAGCAGAGCTGCGGGGGTTCCGGATACGCAGTATTTT. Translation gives CASRAAGVPDTQYF.

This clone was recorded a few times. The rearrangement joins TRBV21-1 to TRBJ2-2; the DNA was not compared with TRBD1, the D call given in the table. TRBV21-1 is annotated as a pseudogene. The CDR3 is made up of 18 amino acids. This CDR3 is CASSKSLRQGMETGELFF. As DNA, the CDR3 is TGTGCCAGCAGCAAATCTCTACGACAGGGTATGGAGACCGGGGAGCTGTTTTTT.

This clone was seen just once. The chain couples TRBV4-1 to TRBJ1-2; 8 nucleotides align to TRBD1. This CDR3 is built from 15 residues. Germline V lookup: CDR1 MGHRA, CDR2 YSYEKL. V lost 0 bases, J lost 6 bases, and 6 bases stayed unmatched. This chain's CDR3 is CASSQEGYRGDGYTF. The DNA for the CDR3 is TGCGCCAGCAGCCAAGAAGGCTACAGGGGGGATGGCTACACCTTC.

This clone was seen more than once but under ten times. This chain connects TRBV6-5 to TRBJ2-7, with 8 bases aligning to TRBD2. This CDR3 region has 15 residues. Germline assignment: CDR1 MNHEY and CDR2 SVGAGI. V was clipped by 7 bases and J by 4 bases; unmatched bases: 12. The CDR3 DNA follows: TGTGCCAGCACCCCGGGAAGCGGGGGTTTTTACGAGCAGTACTTC. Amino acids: CASTPGSGGFYEQYF.

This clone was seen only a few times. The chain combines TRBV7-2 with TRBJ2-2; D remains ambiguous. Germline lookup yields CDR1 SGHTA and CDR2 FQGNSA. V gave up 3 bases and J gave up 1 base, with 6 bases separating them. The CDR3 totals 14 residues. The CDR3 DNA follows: TGTGCCAGCAGCTTCGACGGGAACACCGGGGAGCTGTTTTTT. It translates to CASSFDGNTGELFF.

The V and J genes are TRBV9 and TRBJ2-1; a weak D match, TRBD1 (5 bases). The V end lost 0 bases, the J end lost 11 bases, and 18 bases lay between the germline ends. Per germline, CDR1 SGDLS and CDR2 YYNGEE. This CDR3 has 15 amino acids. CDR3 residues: CASSVVSGKGSKQFF. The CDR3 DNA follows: TGTGCCAGCAGCGTAGTCTCAGGGAAAGGCAGTAAGCAGTTCTTC.

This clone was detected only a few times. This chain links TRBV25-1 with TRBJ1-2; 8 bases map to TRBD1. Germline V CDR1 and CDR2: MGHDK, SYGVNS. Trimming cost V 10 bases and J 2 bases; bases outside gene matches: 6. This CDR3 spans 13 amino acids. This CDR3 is CATQGAENYGYTF. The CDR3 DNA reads TGTGCCACCCAGGGGGCCGAGAACTATGGCTACACCTTC.

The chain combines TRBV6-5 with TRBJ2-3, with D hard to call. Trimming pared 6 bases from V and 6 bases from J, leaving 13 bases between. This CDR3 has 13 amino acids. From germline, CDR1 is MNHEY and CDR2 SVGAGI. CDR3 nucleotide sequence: TGTGCCAGCAGCGCTGTCGACCGGGATACGCAGTATTTT. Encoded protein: CASSAVDRDTQYF.

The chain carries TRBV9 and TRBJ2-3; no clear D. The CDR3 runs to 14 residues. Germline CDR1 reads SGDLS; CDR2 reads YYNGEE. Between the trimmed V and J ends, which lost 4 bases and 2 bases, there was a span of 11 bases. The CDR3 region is CASSFNRYTDTQYF. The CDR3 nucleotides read TGTGCCAGCAGCTTCAACCGGTACACAGATACGCAGTATTTT.

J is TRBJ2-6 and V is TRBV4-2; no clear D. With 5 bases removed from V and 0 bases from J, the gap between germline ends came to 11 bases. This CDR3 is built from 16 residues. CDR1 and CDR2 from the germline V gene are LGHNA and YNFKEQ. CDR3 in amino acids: CASSSHLNSGANVLTF. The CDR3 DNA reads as TGTGCCAGCAGCTCGCACCTGAACTCTGGGGCCAACGTCCTGACTTTC.

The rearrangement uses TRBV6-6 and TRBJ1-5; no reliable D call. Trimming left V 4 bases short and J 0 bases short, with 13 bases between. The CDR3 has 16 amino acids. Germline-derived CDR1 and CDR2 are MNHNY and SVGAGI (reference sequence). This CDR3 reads CASSLPRANSNQPQHF. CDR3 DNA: TGTGCCAGCAGTTTGCCGAGGGCAAATAGCAATCAGCCCCAGCATTTT.

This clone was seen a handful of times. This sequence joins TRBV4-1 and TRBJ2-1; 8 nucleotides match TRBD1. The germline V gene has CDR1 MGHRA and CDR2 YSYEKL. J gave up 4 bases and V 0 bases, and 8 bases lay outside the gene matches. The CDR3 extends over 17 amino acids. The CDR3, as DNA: TGCGCCAGCAGCCAAGAAGGGGGACAGGCGGGTTACAATGAGCAGTTCTTC. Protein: CASSQEGGQAGYNEQFF.

CDR3 sequence: CASRSPRGARDGYTF. CDR3 nucleotides: TGTGCCAGCAGATCTCCGAGGGGGGCGAGGGATGGCTACACCTTC. The chain is built from TRBV28 and TRBJ1-2; D might be TRBD1 (6 bases). V was trimmed by 6 bases and J by 6 bases, leaving 20 bases between them. Germline CDR1 MDHEN, CDR2 SYDVKM. The CDR3 covers 15 residues.

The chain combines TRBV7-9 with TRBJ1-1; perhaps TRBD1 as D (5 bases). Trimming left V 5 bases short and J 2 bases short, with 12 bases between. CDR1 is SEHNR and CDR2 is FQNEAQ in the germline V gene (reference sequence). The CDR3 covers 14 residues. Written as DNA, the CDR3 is TGTGCCAGCAGCGAACGACAGAGAAACACTGAAGCTTTCTTT. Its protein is CASSERQRNTEAFF. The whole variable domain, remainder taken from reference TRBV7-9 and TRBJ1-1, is DTGVSQNPRHKITKRGQNVTFRCDPISEHNRLYWYRQTLGQGPEFLTYFQNEAQLEKSRLLSDRFSAERPKGSFSTLEIQRTEQGDSAMYLCASSERQRNTEAFFGQGTRLTVV.

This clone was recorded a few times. CDR3 sequence reads: CASSLVIQYNEQFF. CDR3 in DNA: TGTGCCAGCAGCTTAGTAATTCAGTACAATGAGCAGTTCTTC. The V and J genes are TRBV7-2 and TRBJ2-1; D is undetermined. Germline CDR1 SGHTA, CDR2 FQGNSA. The CDR3 totals 14 residues. The V gene lost 1 base and the J gene lost 4 bases, with 8 bases spanning the gap. The complete variable domain, with remaining parts taken from reference TRBV7-2 and TRBJ2-1, reads GAGVSQSPSNKVTEKGKDVELRCDPISGHTALYWYRQSLGQGLEFLIYFQGNSAPDKSGLPSDRFSAERTGGSVSTLTIQRTQQEDSAVYLCASSLVIQYNEQFFGPGTRLTVL.

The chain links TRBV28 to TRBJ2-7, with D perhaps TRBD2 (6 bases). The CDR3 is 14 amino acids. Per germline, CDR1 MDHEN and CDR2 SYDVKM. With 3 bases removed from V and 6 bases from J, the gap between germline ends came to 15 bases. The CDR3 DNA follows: TGTGCCAGCAGTTTGGCGGGAACGCGGTCCGAGCAGTACTTC. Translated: CASSLAGTRSEQYF.

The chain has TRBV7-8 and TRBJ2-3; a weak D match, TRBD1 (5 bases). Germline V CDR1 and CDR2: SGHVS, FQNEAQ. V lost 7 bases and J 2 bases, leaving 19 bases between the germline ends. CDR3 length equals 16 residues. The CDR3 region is CASKEQGIPHTDTQYF. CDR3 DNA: TGTGCCAGCAAAGAGCAGGGAATCCCCCACACAGATACGCAGTATTTT.

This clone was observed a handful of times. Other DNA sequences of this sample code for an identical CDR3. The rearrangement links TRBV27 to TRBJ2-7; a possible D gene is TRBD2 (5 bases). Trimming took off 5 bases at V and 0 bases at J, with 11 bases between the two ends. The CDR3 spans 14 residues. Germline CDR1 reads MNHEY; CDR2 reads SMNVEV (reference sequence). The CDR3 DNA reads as TGTGCCAGCAGTCCGAAGCGGAGCTCCTACGAGCAGTACTTC. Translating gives CASSPKRSSYEQYF.

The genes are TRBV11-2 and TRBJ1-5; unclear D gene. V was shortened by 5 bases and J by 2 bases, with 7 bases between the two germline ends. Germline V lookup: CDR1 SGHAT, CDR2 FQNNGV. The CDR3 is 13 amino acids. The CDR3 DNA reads TGTGCCAGCAGCGGAGAAGGCAATCAGCCCCAGCATTTT. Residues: CASSGEGNQPQHF.

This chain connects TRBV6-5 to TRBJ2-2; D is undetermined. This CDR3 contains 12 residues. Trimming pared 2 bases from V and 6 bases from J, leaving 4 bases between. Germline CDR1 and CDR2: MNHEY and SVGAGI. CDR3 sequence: CASSYPPGELFF. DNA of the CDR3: TGTGCCAGCAGTTACCCCCCCGGGGAGCTGTTTTTT.